This passage covers 7 T cell receptor beta chains from one sample sequenced in a study of T cell clones after liver transplantation. The method was immunoSEQ multiplex PCR; TCRdb's version includes in-frame clones alone and lacks a portion of them. The sample consists of around 110,000 clones, roughly nine tenths of them appearing once. The specimen comprised CD4+ T cells from blood, sampled 12 months after liver transplant. The receptor source for this set is a human patient who received a liver transplant. Part of the T cells may come from the graft donor.

The chain recombines TRBV19 with TRBJ1-4, with a possible D match to TRBD1 (5 bases). Trimming removed 6 bases from V and 15 bases from J, with 23 bases in between. Germline loops: CDR1 LNHDA, CDR2 SQIVND (reference sequence). The CDR3 runs 14 residues. CDR3 bases: TGTGCCAGTAGCGTCGCAGGGTCTCAAACGAAAATGTTTTTT. Translating gives CASSVAGSQTKMFF.

V gene TRBV19 combines with J gene TRBJ1-4; D call uncertain. Looked up from germline, CDR1 is LNHDA and CDR2 is SQIVND (reference sequence). Deletions cut 4 bases from V and 12 bases from J, with 15 bases between. The CDR3 has 13 residues. The CDR3: CASSSPGGLELFF. In DNA form, the CDR3 reads TGTGCCAGTAGTAGTCCCGGAGGGTTGGAACTGTTTTTT.

This chain uses TRBV7-8 with TRBJ1-1; D is unresolved. This CDR3 spans 12 amino acids. The germline gives CDR1 SGHVS, CDR2 FQNEAQ. V shed 5 bases and J shed 0 bases, with 4 bases lying between them. CDR3 loop: CASSPLNTEAFF. CDR3 in DNA: TGTGCCAGCAGCCCCTTGAACACTGAAGCTTTCTTT.

The V gene is TRBV28, the J gene TRBJ1-5; no reliable D call. Germline-derived CDR1 and CDR2 are MDHEN and SYDVKM. This CDR3 comprises 15 residues. V was pared by 3 bases and J by 2 bases, with 11 bases between. The CDR3 bases are TGTGCCAGCAGTTTTGTTGGCGAAGGCAATCAGCCCCAGCATTTT. Protein: CASSFVGEGNQPQHF.

The chain is built from TRBV5-4 and TRBJ2-5; unclear D gene. Trimming pared 0 bases from V and 2 bases from J, leaving 11 bases between. This CDR3 has 15 residues. Per the germline V gene, CDR1 is SGHNT and CDR2 is YYREEE (reference sequence). CDR3 protein: CASSLVTDPQETQYF. The CDR3, as DNA: TGTGCCAGCAGCTTGGTAACGGACCCTCAAGAGACCCAGTACTTC.

The chain is built from TRBV6-5 and TRBJ2-3; the D is unclear. V was trimmed by 5 bases and J by 6 bases, leaving 12 bases between them. There are 13 residues in the CDR3. The germline gives CDR1 MNHEY, CDR2 SVGAGI. CDR3 DNA sequence: TGTGCCAGCAGTGGAGAATTCGGCGATACGCAGTATTTT. It codes for CASSGEFGDTQYF.

The CDR3 loop is CASSDSRGLHNEQFF. For the CDR3, the DNA is TGCGCCAGCAGTGATTCTCGCGGACTTCACAATGAGCAGTTCTTC. The chain combines TRBV10-2 with TRBJ2-1; D is perhaps TRBD2 (5 bases). CDR3 length: 15 residues. CDR1 WSHSY and CDR2 SAAADI come from the germline V gene. Deletions cut 3 bases from V and 5 bases from J, with 14 bases between.